The clone carrying this T cell receptor (beta chain) was detected a few times. This CDR3 has 16 amino acids. Germline CDR1 and CDR2: SNHLY and FYNNEI. V lost 3 bases to trimming and J lost 9 bases; unmatched junction nucleotides: 12. This specimen belongs to a study of T cells in localized non-small cell lung cancer. Assay: immunoSEQ multiplex PCR; the TCRdb copy retains only in-frame clones and omits some. The sample carries a few thousand clones, 34% recorded once. The TCR comes from a man between 40 and 70 years old with stage II squamous cell lung carcinoma. Sequenced material: lung tumor tissue, taken before any cancer treatment. The chain is built from TRBV2 and TRBJ2-1, with 9 bases identical to TRBD2. The CDR3 bases are TGTGCCAGCAGTGACGCCACTAGCGGGCGGGATGGTGAGCAGTTCTTC. Translation gives CASSDATSGRDGEQFF.